What follows are 19 T cell receptor beta chains derived from one specimen sequenced in a study of vaccination and CD4 T cells after COVID-19. Oncomine TCR Beta short-read sequencing was applied to DNA from cultured CD4+ T cells. TCRdb processed the PCR reads anew with MiXCR; each CDR3 protein has one entry. The sample gives approximately 12,000 distinct CDR3 sequences, approximately 47% of which show up once; 18% is in the top ten. Treatment defined: roughly ten-day PBMC culture with coronavirus spike peptide pools or control peptides (ViraFEST assay). The antigens these receptors bind are not known. The specimen sequenced was cultured CD4+ T cells from blood. Receptors originate from a human donor with COVID-19.

This clonotype was seen a handful of times. The chain uses TRBV11-3 and TRBJ1-6; 10 nucleotides align to TRBD1. There are 15 residues in the CDR3. The V gene end was trimmed by 1 base and the J gene end by 15 bases; junction bases not matched to a gene: 9. CDR1 SGHNT and CDR2 YENEEA come from the germline V gene. CDR3 protein: CASSLGGTGVIDLHF. In nucleotides, the CDR3 is TGTGCCAGCAGCTTAGGTGGGACAGGGGTCATCGACCTCCACTTT.

This chain joins TRBV2 and TRBJ2-6; weak D call: TRBD2 (6 bases). The CDR3 extends over 15 amino acids. From germline, CDR1 is SNHLY and CDR2 FYNNEI. V was pared by 6 bases and J by 4 bases, with 13 bases between. CDR3 amino acids: CASRRGAGGANVLTF. The DNA of the CDR3 is TGTGCCAGCAGGAGAGGGGCGGGAGGGGCCAACGTCCTGACTTTC.

This chain joins TRBV19 and TRBJ2-7; D is perhaps TRBD1 (5 bases). V dropped 3 bases and J dropped 3 bases, with 9 bases sitting between them. CDR1 and CDR2 from the germline V gene are LNHDA and SQIVND (reference sequence). The CDR3 spans 13 residues. CDR3 bases: TGTGCCAGTAGTATGGTCAGGGACTACGAGCAGTACTTC. Encoded protein: CASSMVRDYEQYF. Full variable domain (missing parts from reference TRBV19 and TRBJ2-7): DGGITQSPKYLFRKEGQNVTLSCEQNLNHDAMYWYRQDPGQGLRLIYYSQIVNDFQKGDIAEGYSVSREKKESFPLTVTSAQKNPTAFYLCASSMVRDYEQYFGPGTRLTVT.

This rearrangement joins TRBV12-3 or TRBV12-4 to TRBJ1-5; tentatively, D is TRBD1 (5 bases). Trimming removed 4 bases at V and 4 bases at J, with 14 bases between. This CDR3 has 15 residues. This CDR3 reads CASSYQRGGNQPQHF. The CDR3 DNA follows: TGTGCCAGCAGTTACCAAAGGGGCGGAAATCAGCCCCAGCATTTT.

This clonotype showed up just a few times. CDR3 nucleotide sequence: TGTGCCAGCACGTGGGGGGGGAGCAATCAGCCCCAGCATTTT. Amino acids: CASTWGGSNQPQHF. The rearrangement joins TRBV12-3 or TRBV12-4 to TRBJ1-5; the D gene is possibly TRBD1 (5 bases). Trimming took off 7 bases at V and 1 base at J, with 11 bases between the two ends. This CDR3 region has 14 residues.

This sequence joins TRBV27 and TRBJ2-7; 9 nucleotides align to TRBD1. The germline gives CDR1 MNHEY, CDR2 SMNVEV (reference sequence). CDR3 length equals 13 residues. V lost 6 bases and J lost 4; bases outside the gene matches: 4. The CDR3 reads CASRDRGRYEQYF. In nucleotides, the CDR3 is TGTGCCAGCAGGGACAGGGGAAGATACGAGCAGTACTTC.

V usage is TRBV19 and J usage is TRBJ1-2, with TRBD1 as a possible D gene (5 bases). V lost 4 bases and J lost 2, with 29 bases in between. The CDR3 contains 20 residues. The germline V gene has CDR1 LNHDA and CDR2 SQIVND (reference sequence). The CDR3 DNA reads as TGTGCCAGTAGTAGTCCCTTCCCCGGGACTCAACTGTCCCGAAACTATGGCTACACCTTC. Its translation: CASSSPFPGTQLSRNYGYTF.

This clonotype was found a few times. This chain joins TRBV15 and TRBJ2-5, with 8 bases lining up with TRBD1. The CDR3 spans 13 residues. The ends lost 1 base at V and 5 bases at J; junction bases unmatched: 0. Germline loops: CDR1 LNHNV, CDR2 YYDKDF (reference sequence). For the CDR3, the DNA is TGTGCCACCAGCAGAGGACAGGGGGAGACCCAGTACTTC. Translated: CATSRGQGETQYF.

The rearrangement joins TRBV11-1 to TRBJ1-1; no definite D call. Germline V gene data show CDR1 as SGHAT and CDR2 as FQDESV (reference sequence). Trimming took off 7 bases at V and 1 base at J, with 13 bases between the two ends. The CDR3 sequence is 14 residues long. The CDR3 region is CASKKLPKNTEAFF. As DNA, the CDR3 is TGTGCCAGCAAAAAACTACCGAAGAACACTGAAGCTTTCTTT.

The rearrangement links TRBV10-3 to TRBJ1-1; D unresolved. The germline CDR1 and CDR2 sequences are ENHRY and SYGVKD. With 3 bases removed from V and 7 bases from J, the gap between germline ends came to 12 bases. The CDR3 has 13 amino acids. CDR3 DNA: TGTGCCATCAGTGACAGGCTGAACCTTGAAGCTTTCTTT. Translated: CAISDRLNLEAFF.

The chain links TRBV6-5 to TRBJ2-4; a weak D match, TRBD2 (5 bases). This CDR3 has 17 residues. V dropped 0 bases and J dropped 1 base, with 13 bases sitting between them. Germline CDR1 is MNHEY and CDR2 is SVGAGI. Here the CDR3 DNA reads TGTGCCAGCAGTTACTCAGGAGGATTCGGGGCCAAAAACATTCAGTACTTC. Residues: CASSYSGGFGAKNIQYF.

This sequence joins TRBV6-1 and TRBJ1-5; the match to TRBD1 covers 7 bases. V shed 8 bases, J shed 1 base, and the junction held 11 bases outside the gene matches. Per the germline V gene, CDR1 is MNHNS and CDR2 is SASEGT. The CDR3 spans 16 residues. The CDR3 DNA is TGTGCCAGCTACCAGACAGGGCTGTCGAGCAATCAGCCCCAGCATTTT. Translated: CASYQTGLSSNQPQHF.

V usage is TRBV11-2 and J usage is TRBJ2-1, with 12 bases lining up with TRBD2. This CDR3 comprises 15 residues. V was clipped by 6 bases and J by 6 bases; unmatched bases: 6. CDR1 is SGHAT and CDR2 is FQNNGV in the germline V gene. This CDR3 is CASRFLAGGPNEQFF. The CDR3 nucleotides read TGTGCCAGCAGATTTCTAGCGGGGGGGCCCAATGAGCAGTTCTTC.

This clonotype was detected only once. Germline and junction disagree at one end, which may indicate a read error. The chain is built from TRBV27 and TRBJ2-1; D ambiguous. Germline V gives CDR1 MNHEY, CDR2 SMNVEV (reference sequence). The CDR3 spans 13 residues. The CDR3 here is CASSFLSDNEQFF. CDR3 in DNA: TGTGCCAGCAGTTTCCTCTCCGACAATGAGCAGTTCTTC.

The chain couples TRBV6-1 to TRBJ1-2; tentatively, D is TRBD1 (5 bases). The CDR3 runs to 11 residues. Germline CDR1 is MNHNS and CDR2 is SASEGT. V lost 7 bases, J lost 6 bases, and 9 bases lay in between. Here the CDR3 DNA reads TGTGCCAGCACCGAGGGGAATGGCTACACCTTC. Translation gives CASTEGNGYTF.

This clonotype has just a few counts. The chain carries TRBV2 and TRBJ1-2; unclear D gene. CDR1 is SNHLY, CDR2 FYNNEI, per germline. The CDR3 is 14 amino acids. V lost 0 bases and J lost 4, with 9 bases in between. In DNA, the CDR3 is TGTGCCAGCAGTGAAGCGAGGTCTTCCTATGGCTACACCTTC. Its translation: CASSEARSSYGYTF.

The chain uses TRBV9 and TRBJ2-1; the match to TRBD1 covers 8 bases. The CDR3 is 16 residues long. Germline CDR1 and CDR2: SGDLS and YYNGEE. With 3 bases clipped from V and 2 bases from J, the junction kept 7 bases outside the gene matches. The CDR3 DNA reads TGTGCCAGCAGCGATAAACAGGGGGTTCCCTACAATGAGCAGTTCTTC. Translated, it gives CASSDKQGVPYNEQFF.

The gene calls are TRBV25-1 and TRBJ1-2; the D is unclear. Looked up from germline, CDR1 is MGHDK and CDR2 is SYGVNS. Deletions cut 5 bases from V and 6 bases from J, with 13 bases between. The CDR3 is made up of 13 amino acids. This CDR3 is CASSRSVGNGYTF. The CDR3 DNA reads TGTGCCAGCAGTCGGTCGGTGGGGAATGGCTACACCTTC.

This chain uses TRBV9 with TRBJ2-6, with D possibly being TRBD1 (6 bases). The V gene's germline CDR1 is SGDLS and CDR2 YYNGEE. Trimming took 1 base from V and 1 from J, leaving 6 bases between them. There are 15 residues in the CDR3. CDR3: CASSVQGSGANVLTF. CDR3 sequence (DNA): TGTGCCAGCAGCGTACAGGGGTCTGGGGCCAACGTCCTGACTTTC. Using reference TRBV9 and TRBJ2-6 for the parts outside the CDR3, the full variable domain is DSGVTQTPKHLITATGQRVTLRCSPRSGDLSVYWYQQSLDQGLQFLIQYYNGEERAKGNILERFSAQQFPDLHSELNLSSLELGDSALYFCASSVQGSGANVLTFGAGSRLTVL.